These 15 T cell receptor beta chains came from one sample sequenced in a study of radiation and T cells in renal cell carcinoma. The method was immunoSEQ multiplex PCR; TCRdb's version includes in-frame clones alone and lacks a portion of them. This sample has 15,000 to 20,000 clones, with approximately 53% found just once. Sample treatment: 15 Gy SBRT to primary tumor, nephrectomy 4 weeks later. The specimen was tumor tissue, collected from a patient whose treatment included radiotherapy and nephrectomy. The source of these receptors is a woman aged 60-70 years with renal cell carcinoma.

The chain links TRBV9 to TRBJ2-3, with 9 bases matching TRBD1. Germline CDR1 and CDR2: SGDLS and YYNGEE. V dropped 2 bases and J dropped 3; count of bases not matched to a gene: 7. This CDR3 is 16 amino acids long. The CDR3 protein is CASSVRTGEETDTQYF. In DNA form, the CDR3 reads TGTGCCAGCAGCGTTAGGACAGGGGAGGAAACAGATACGCAGTATTTT.

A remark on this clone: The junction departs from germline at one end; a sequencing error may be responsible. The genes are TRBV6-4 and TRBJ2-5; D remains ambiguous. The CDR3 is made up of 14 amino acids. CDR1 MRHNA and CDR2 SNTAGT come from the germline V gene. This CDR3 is CASSYSIREETQYF. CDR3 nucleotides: TGTGCCAGCAGTTACTCAATTCGGGAAGAGACCCAGTACTTC.

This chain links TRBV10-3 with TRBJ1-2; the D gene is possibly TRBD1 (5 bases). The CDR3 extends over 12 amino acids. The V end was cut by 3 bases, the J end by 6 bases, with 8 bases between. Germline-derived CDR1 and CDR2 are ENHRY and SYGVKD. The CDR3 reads CAISDRQHGYTF. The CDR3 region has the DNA TGTGCCATCAGTGATCGACAGCATGGCTACACCTTC.

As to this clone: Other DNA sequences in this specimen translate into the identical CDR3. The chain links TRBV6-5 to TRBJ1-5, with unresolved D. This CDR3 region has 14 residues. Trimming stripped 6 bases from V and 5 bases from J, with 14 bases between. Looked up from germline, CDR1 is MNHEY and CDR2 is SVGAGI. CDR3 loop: CASSETRGYQPQHF. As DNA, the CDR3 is TGTGCCAGCAGCGAAACCCGGGGTTATCAGCCCCAGCATTTT.

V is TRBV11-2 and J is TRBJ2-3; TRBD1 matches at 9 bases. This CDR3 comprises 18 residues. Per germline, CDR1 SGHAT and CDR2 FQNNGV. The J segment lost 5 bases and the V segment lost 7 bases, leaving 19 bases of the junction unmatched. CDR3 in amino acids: CASTVPPRDRVLGDTQYF. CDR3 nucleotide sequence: TGTGCCAGCACCGTCCCCCCCCGGGACAGGGTTTTGGGAGATACGCAGTATTTT.

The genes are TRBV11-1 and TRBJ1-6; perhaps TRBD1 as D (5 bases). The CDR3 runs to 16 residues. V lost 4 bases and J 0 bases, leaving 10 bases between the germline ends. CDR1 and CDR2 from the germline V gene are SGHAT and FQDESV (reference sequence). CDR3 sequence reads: CASSSRTSSYNSPLHF. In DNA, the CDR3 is TGTGCCAGCAGCTCCCGGACAAGCTCCTATAATTCACCCCTCCACTTT.

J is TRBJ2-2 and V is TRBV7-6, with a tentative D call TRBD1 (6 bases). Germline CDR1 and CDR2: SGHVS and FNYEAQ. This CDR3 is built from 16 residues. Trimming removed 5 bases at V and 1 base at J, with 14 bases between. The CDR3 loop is CASSLPGTLNTGELFF. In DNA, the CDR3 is TGTGCCAGCAGCCTCCCCGGGACACTGAACACCGGGGAGCTGTTTTTT.

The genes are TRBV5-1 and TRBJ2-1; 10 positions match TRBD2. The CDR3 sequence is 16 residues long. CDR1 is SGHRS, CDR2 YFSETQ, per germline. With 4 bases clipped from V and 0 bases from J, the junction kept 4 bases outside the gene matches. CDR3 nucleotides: TGCGCCAGCAGCGTTAGCGGGGGGACCTCCTACAATGAGCAGTTCTTC. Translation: CASSVSGGTSYNEQFF.

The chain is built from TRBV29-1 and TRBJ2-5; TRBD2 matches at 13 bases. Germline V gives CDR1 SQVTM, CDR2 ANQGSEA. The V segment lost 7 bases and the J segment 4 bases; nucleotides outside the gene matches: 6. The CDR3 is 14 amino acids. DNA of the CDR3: TGCAGCGGACGGACTAGCGGGAGTATAGAGACCCAGTACTTC. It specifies CSGRTSGSIETQYF.

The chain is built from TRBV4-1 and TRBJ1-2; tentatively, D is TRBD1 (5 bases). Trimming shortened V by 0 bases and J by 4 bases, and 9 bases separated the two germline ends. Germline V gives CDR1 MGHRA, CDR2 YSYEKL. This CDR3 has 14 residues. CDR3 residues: CASSQEWGSYGYTF. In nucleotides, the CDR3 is TGCGCCAGCAGCCAAGAATGGGGGAGCTATGGCTACACCTTC.

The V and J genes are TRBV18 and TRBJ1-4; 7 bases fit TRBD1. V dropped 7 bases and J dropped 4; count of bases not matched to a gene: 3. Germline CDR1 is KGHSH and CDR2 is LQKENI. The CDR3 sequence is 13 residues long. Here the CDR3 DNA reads TGTGCCAGCTGGGACAGCCTTAATGAAAAACTGTTTTTT. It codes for CASWDSLNEKLFF.

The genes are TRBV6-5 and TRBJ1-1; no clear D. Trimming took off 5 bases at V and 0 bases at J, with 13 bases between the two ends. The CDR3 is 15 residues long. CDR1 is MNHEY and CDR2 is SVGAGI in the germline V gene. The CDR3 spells CASSTPLGLNTEAFF. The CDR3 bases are TGTGCCAGCAGTACCCCCCTGGGTTTGAACACTGAAGCTTTCTTT.

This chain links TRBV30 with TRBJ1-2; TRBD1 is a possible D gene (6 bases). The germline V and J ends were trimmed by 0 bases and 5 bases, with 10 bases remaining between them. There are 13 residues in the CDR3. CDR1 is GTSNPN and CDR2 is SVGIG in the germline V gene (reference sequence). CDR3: CAWSVGGPYGYTF. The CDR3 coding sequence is TGTGCCTGGAGTGTAGGGGGGCCTTATGGCTACACCTTC.

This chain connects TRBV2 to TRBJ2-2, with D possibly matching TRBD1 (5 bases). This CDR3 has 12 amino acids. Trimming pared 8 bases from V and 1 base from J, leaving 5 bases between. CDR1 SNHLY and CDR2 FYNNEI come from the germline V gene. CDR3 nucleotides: TGTGCCAGCGGACAGAACACCGGGGAGCTGTTTTTT. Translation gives CASGQNTGELFF.

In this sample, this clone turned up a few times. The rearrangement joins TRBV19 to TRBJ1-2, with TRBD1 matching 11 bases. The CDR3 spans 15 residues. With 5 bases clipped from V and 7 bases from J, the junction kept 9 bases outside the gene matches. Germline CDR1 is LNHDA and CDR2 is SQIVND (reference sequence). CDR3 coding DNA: TGTGCCAGTAGTGTCTCCGGGACAGGGGGTCGTGGCTACACCTTC. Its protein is CASSVSGTGGRGYTF. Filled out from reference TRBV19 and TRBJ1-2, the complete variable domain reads DGGITQSPKYLFRKEGQNVTLSCEQNLNHDAMYWYRQDPGQGLRLIYYSQIVNDFQKGDIAEGYSVSREKKESFPLTVTSAQKNPTAFYLCASSVSGTGGRGYTFGSGTRLTVV.